A single sample is the source of the 3 T cell receptor beta chains below, sequenced in a study of T-cell reconstitution after alpha-beta-depleted transplantation in children. Unique molecular identifiers tagged the TCRbeta library. TCRdb passed the PCR reads through MiXCR, listing each CDR3 protein once. The sample carries over 200,000 distinct CDR3 sequences, 8% to 9.5% recorded once. Sequencing used PBMCs from the stem cell graft donor, obtained from the stem cell graft. The source is a human donor who donated a stem cell graft to a child with acute lymphoblastic leukemia.

This clonotype was picked up many times. The J gene is TRBJ2-3, the V gene TRBV12-5, with D maybe TRBD2 (6 bases). The germline V gene has CDR1 LGHNT and CDR2 FRNRAP. The CDR3 spans 17 residues. Trimming stripped 5 bases from V and 1 base from J, with 19 bases between. CDR3 DNA: TGTGCTAGTGGTCAGGGAGGCCTCACGGGACGCACAGATACGCAGTATTTT. Protein product: CASGQGGLTGRTDTQYF.

This clonotype showed up just a few times. The V gene is TRBV10-3, the J gene TRBJ2-1; 8 bases line up with TRBD2. Germline V gives CDR1 ENHRY, CDR2 SYGVKD. Trimming at V came to 6 bases and at J to 7 bases, leaving 14 bases not matched to a gene. The CDR3 consists of 16 residues. In DNA form, the CDR3 reads TGTGCCATCAGCTCGGTCGGGGGGGCCTCGGGGAATGAGCAGTTCTTC. Its translation is CAISSVGGASGNEQFF.

This clonotype has more than one count but fewer than ten. This sequence joins TRBV5-5 and TRBJ1-5; 9 nucleotides line up with TRBD1. CDR1 SGHKS and CDR2 YYEKEE come from the germline V gene (reference sequence). V gave up 3 bases and J gave up 0 bases; unmatched junction bases: 7. This CDR3 region has 17 residues. The CDR3 DNA reads as TGTGCCAGCAGCTCCACTCCGGGACAGGGTAGCAATCAGCCCCAGCATTTT. It codes for CASSSTPGQGSNQPQHF.